This record covers a single T cell receptor (beta chain). Its antigen is not identified. The sample is drawn from a study of T cell responses to AZD1222 COVID-19 vaccine. Study-level findings and limits: Mostly white British, mostly female donors; authors suggested clonal diversity may be underestimated. Sampling that yielded the repertoires occurred only after the peak T cell response.

The repertoire was sequenced with immunoSEQ multiplex PCR; TCRdb's copy has only in-frame clones and lacks some. The sample holds about 160,000 clones, 80% to 95% seen once. This CDR3 has 15 residues. CDR1 and CDR2 (germline): MNHGY, SAAAGT. The V end was cut by 9 bases, the J end by 0 bases, with 15 bases between. The source is an adult who received the AZD1222 COVID-19 vaccine. Sequencing was performed on peripheral blood, taken 28 days after the second AZD1222 dose. This chain joins TRBV6-8 and TRBJ1-3, with D possibly being TRBD1 (6 bases). CDR3 bases: TGTGCCAGGTACGGACAGTGCACCTCTGGAAACACCATATATTTT. It encodes CARYGQCTSGNTIYF.